This passage covers 5 T cell receptor beta chains from one sample sequenced in a study of early T cells in non-severe SARS-CoV-2 infection. Each CDR3 protein is one row after TCRdb ran MiXCR on the 5' RACE reads. The sample shows fewer than 80,000 distinct CDR3 sequences, around 11% of them seen only once. The sample was whole blood, taken at baseline. The receptors were sampled from an adult who was a healthcare worker with PCR-confirmed SARS-CoV-2 infection or an uninfected control (not recorded which).

This rearrangement joins TRBV7-9 to TRBJ2-3; D perhaps matches TRBD1 (5 bases). This CDR3 is 15 amino acids long. Germline assignment: CDR1 SEHNR and CDR2 FQNEAQ (reference sequence). Trimming stripped 3 bases from V and 9 bases from J, with 19 bases between. The CDR3 bases are TGTGCCAGCAGCTTCTGGCTCGCACAGGACCCCACGCAGTATTTT. Translated: CASSFWLAQDPTQYF.

This clonotype appeared many times. This chain joins TRBV7-9 and TRBJ1-1; D might be TRBD1 (6 bases). Per the germline V gene, CDR1 is SEHNR and CDR2 is FQNEAQ (reference sequence). V was shortened by 5 bases and J by 4 bases, with 17 bases between the two germline ends. This CDR3 has 15 residues. The CDR3 DNA reads as TGTGCCAGCAGCCAGCCCGGACAGTGGGTCACTGAAGCTTTCTTT. Translating it yields CASSQPGQWVTEAFF.

This clonotype was detected ten times or more. The chain combines TRBV29-1 with TRBJ2-3, with TRBD2 identical over 11 bases. CDR3 size: 14 residues. CDR1 is SQVTM, CDR2 ANQGSEA, per germline. The junction had 3 bases not matched to a gene; V was cut back by 3 bases and J by 4 bases. CDR3 loop: CSVDGTSGPDTQYF. DNA for the CDR3: TGCAGCGTTGACGGGACTAGCGGACCAGATACGCAGTATTTT.

This clonotype was seen more than once but under ten times. The chain is built from TRBV4-3 and TRBJ2-7; no clear D gene. CDR3 length: 13 amino acids. CDR1 LGHNA and CDR2 YSLEER come from the germline V gene. Trimming removed 0 bases from V and 3 bases from J, with 6 bases in between. CDR3 residues: CASSQDGVYEQYF. The CDR3 DNA reads TGCGCCAGCAGCCAAGATGGGGTCTACGAGCAGTACTTC.

The J gene is TRBJ1-6, the V gene TRBV27; possibly TRBD1 for D (6 bases). V was shortened by 5 bases and J by 7 bases, with 15 bases between the two germline ends. The germline V gene encodes CDR1 MNHEY and CDR2 SMNVEV (reference sequence). CDR3 length: 15 amino acids. The CDR3 coding sequence is TGTGCCAGCAGTATCAGGACAGTTGGGAATTCACCCCTCCACTTT. This codes for CASSIRTVGNSPLHF.